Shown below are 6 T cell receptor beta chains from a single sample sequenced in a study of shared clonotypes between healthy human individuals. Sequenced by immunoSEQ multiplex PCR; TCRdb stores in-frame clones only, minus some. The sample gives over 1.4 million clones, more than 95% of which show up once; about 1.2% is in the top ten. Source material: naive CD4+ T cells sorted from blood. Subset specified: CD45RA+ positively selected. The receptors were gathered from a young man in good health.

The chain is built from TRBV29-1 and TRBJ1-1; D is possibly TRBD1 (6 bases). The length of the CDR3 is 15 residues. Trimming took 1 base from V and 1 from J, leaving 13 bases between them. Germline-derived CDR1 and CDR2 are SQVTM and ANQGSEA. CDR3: CSVEAGDIWNTEAFF. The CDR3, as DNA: TGCAGCGTTGAAGCCGGGGACATTTGGAACACTGAAGCTTTCTTT.

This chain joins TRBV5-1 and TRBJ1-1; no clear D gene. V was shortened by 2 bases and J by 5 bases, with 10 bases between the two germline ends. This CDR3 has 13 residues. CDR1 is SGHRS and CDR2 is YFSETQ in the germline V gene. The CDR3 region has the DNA TGCGCCAGCAGCTTAACCGTAGGGACTGAAGCTTTCTTT. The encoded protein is CASSLTVGTEAFF.

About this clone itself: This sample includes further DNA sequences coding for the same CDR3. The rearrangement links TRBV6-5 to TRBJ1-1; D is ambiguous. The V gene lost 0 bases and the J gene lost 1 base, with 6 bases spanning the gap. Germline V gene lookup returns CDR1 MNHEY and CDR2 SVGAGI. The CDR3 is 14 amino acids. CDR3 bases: TGTGCCAGCAGTTACTCAGGCCGGAACACTGAAGCTTTCTTT. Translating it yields CASSYSGRNTEAFF.

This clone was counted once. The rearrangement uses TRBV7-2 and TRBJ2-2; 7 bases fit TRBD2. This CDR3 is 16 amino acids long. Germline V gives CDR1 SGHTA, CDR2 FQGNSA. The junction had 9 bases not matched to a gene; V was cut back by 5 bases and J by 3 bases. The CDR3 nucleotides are TGTGCCAGCAGCCCCTGGCTAGCGGACTACACCGGGGAGCTGTTTTTT. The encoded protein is CASSPWLADYTGELFF. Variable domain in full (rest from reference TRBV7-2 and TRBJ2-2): GAGVSQSPSNKVTEKGKDVELRCDPISGHTALYWYRQSLGQGLEFLIYFQGNSAPDKSGLPSDRFSAERTGGSVSTLTIQRTQQEDSAVYLCASSPWLADYTGELFFGEGSRLTVL.

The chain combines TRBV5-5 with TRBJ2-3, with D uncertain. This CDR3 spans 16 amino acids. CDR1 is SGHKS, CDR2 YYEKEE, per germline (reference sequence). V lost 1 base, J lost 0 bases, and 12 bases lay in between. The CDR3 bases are TGTGCCAGCAGCTTGCCATCCGGACCTAGCACAGATACGCAGTATTTT. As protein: CASSLPSGPSTDTQYF.

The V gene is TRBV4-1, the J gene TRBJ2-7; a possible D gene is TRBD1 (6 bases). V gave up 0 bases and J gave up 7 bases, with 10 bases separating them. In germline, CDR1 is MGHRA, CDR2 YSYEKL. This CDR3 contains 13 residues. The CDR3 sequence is CASSQETGWEQYF. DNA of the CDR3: TGCGCCAGCAGCCAAGAAACAGGGTGGGAGCAGTACTTC.